This record concerns one TCR beta chain sequence. The data were produced by immunoSEQ multiplex PCR, yet TCRdb's version contains in-frame clones alone and is incomplete. The top ten hold roughly 1% of the sample, which has hundreds of thousands of clones, around 91% seen once. The record originates from a study of blood T cell repertoires in COVID-19. The CDR3 loop spans 14 amino acids. V was cut by 7 bases and J by 7 bases, with 17 bases left in between. The germline V gene has CDR1 LNHDA and CDR2 SQIVND (reference sequence). The clonotype comes from a woman aged 35 to 49 with COVID-19, enrolled during active disease. The sample was peripheral blood. V is TRBV19 and J is TRBJ1-5; D is perhaps TRBD1 (5 bases). In DNA, the CDR3 is TGTGCCAGTACCCTATTGGGGTCAGGGCAGCCCCAGCATTTT. This codes for CASTLLGSGQPQHF.